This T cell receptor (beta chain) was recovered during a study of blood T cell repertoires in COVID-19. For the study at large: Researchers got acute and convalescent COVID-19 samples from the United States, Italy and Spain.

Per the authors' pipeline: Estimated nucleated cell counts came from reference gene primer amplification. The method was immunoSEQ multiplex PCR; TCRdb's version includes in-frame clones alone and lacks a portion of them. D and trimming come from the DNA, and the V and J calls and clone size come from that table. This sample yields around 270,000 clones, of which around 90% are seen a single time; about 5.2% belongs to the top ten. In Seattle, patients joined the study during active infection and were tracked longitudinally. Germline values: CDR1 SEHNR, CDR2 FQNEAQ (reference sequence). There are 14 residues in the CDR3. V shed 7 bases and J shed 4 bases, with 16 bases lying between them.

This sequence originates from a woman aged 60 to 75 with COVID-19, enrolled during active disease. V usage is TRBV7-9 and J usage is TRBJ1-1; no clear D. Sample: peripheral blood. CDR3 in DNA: TGTGCCAGCATTCCTCTTGTACAGTCCACTGAAGCTTTCTTT. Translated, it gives CASIPLVQSTEAFF.